This T cell receptor beta chain comes out of a study of human T cells and chemical hapten exposure. TCRdb independently ran MiXCR on the RACE reads; one entry per CDR3 protein. The repertoire includes more than 75,000 distinct CDR3 sequences, under 10% of them detected once, and less than 2% sits in the top ten. This clonotype was counted at least ten times. Regarding time point: healthy volunteer bleed at 6 weeks. The template was total RNA from unfractionated whole blood. This TCR was sampled from a male donor in good health. Some clones in this sample may be carry-over from other donors' samples. The source material was whole blood.

The CDR3 reads CASSLMIAGVGVRDTQYF. The CDR3 coding sequence is TGTGCCAGCAGCTTAATGATAGCGGGAGTCGGGGTCAGAGATACGCAGTATTTT. V gene TRBV11-2 combines with J gene TRBJ2-3, with 9 bases identical to TRBD2. There are 18 residues in the CDR3. Germline trimming cut 2 bases from V and 5 bases from J; bases unmatched to any gene: 14. Germline lookup yields CDR1 SGHAT and CDR2 FQNNGV.